This TCR beta chain was sequenced for a study of CD8 T cells in Susac syndrome. An input of roughly 0.45 to 1 ug of RNA was subjected to reverse transcription using random hexamers. Amplification of TCR beta CDR3 by immunoSEQ multiplex PCR spanned 54 Vbeta and 13 Jbeta. TCRdb re-analysed the immunoSEQ multiplex PCR reads in MiXCR, keeping a single row per CDR3 protein. The sample shows about 120,000 distinct CDR3 sequences, about 93% of them seen only once. Germline values: CDR1 SGHTA, CDR2 FQGNSA. Trimming pared 5 bases from V and 4 bases from J, leaving 16 bases between. The CDR3 runs 15 residues. The TCR was taken from a human donor in good health. The specimen sequenced was CD4+ T cells from PBMCs. V gene TRBV7-2 combines with J gene TRBJ2-3; perhaps TRBD2 as D (5 bases). The CDR3 sequence: CASSIGLLFSDTQYF. The CDR3 region has the DNA TGTGCCAGCAGCATCGGACTCCTTTTCTCAGATACGCAGTATTTT. Together with reference TRBV7-2 and TRBJ2-3, the CDR3 gives the full variable domain: GAGVSQSPSNKVTEKGKDVELRCDPISGHTALYWYRQSLGQGLEFLIYFQGNSAPDKSGLPSDRFSAERTGGSVSTLTIQRTQQEDSAVYLCASSIGLLFSDTQYFGPGTRLTVL.